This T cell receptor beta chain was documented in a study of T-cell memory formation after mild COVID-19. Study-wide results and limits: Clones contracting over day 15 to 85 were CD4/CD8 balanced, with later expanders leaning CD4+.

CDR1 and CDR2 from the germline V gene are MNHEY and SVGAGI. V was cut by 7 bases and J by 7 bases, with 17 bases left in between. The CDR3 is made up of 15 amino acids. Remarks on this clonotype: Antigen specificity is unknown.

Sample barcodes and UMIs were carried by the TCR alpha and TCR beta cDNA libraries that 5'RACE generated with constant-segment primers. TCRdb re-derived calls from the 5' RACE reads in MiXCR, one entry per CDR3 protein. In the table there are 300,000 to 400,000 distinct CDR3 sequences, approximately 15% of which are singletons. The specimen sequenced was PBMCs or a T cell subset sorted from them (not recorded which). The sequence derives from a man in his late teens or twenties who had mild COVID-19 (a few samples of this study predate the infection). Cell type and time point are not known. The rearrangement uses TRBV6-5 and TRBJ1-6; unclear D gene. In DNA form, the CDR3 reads TGTGCCAGCACCCTCGGCGGCCACATCAATTCACCCCTCCACTTT. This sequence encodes CASTLGGHINSPLHF.